The 18 T cell receptor beta chains below come from one sample, sequenced in a study of T cells in Graves' hyperthyroidism and ophthalmopathy. Amplification of TCR beta CDR3 regions used RNA as the template. Initially, a first-round RT-PCR of the TCR CDR3 employed the HTBI primer set. From the multiplex PCR reads, TCRdb called clonotypes with MiXCR, one entry per CDR3 protein. The table has a few hundred thousand distinct CDR3 sequences, 14% seen once. The sample was blood. The receptors originated from a woman aged 25 to 45 with Graves' ophthalmopathy.

At least ten counts were recorded for this clonotype. This chain links TRBV7-9 with TRBJ1-2; D perhaps matches TRBD1 (6 bases). This CDR3 region has 12 residues. V gave up 5 bases and J gave up 8 bases, with 12 bases separating them. CDR1 and CDR2 from the germline V gene are SEHNR and FQNEAQ (reference sequence). CDR3 nucleotide sequence: TGTGCCAGCAGCCGCGGACAGTTGGGCTACACCTTC. It encodes CASSRGQLGYTF.

CDR3 sequence reads: CASGTGQETQYF. The CDR3 DNA reads TGCGCCAGCGGTACTGGACAAGAGACCCAGTACTTC. This chain joins TRBV10-2 and TRBJ2-5; D is undetermined. Germline CDR1 reads WSHSY; CDR2 reads SAAADI. The CDR3 has 12 amino acids. Trimming stripped 8 bases from V and 2 bases from J, with 9 bases between.

There are a few counts of this clonotype. CDR3 DNA sequence: TGCGCCAGCAGCGACTACTCCAGGGGGCGGGAGACCCAGTACTTC. Its protein is CASSDYSRGRETQYF. This chain connects TRBV4-1 to TRBJ2-5; 8 bases map to TRBD1. In germline, CDR1 is MGHRA, CDR2 YSYEKL. Trimming took 5 bases from V and 5 from J; bases not matched to a gene: 10. The CDR3 is 15 residues long.

The V gene is TRBV4-1, the J gene TRBJ1-5; D is unresolved. V lost 2 bases and J lost 9, with 11 bases in between. Germline V gene sequence: CDR1 MGHRA, CDR2 YSYEKL. CDR3 length: 13 amino acids. The CDR3 reads CASSQPNSLPQHF. The CDR3 nucleotides read TGCGCCAGCAGCCAACCGAACAGTCTGCCCCAGCATTTT.

J is TRBJ2-5 and V is TRBV20-1, with TRBD1 identical over 8 bases. The CDR3 loop spans 13 amino acids. Germline V CDR1 and CDR2: DFQATT, SNEGSKA (reference sequence). The trim removed 3 bases at V and 2 bases at J, leaving 2 bases unmatched. The CDR3 sequence: CSARGQVQETQYF. In DNA form, the CDR3 reads TGCAGTGCTAGGGGACAGGTTCAAGAGACCCAGTACTTC.

This clonotype was counted at least ten times. The CDR3, as DNA: TGTGCCAGCCACGGACAGGGCTACGAGCAGTACTTC. Translated: CASHGQGYEQYF. The chain recombines TRBV6-1 with TRBJ2-7; 8 bases map to TRBD1. Per germline, CDR1 MNHNS and CDR2 SASEGT. Unmatched junction bases numbered 3, after V lost 8 bases and J lost 3 bases. The CDR3 covers 12 residues.

CDR3: CSVEDYLANTDTQYF. The CDR3 nucleotides are TGCAGCGTTGAAGATTATCTCGCAAACACAGATACGCAGTATTTT. The chain links TRBV29-1 to TRBJ2-3; D unclear. The V gene's germline CDR1 is SQVTM and CDR2 ANQGSEA. The CDR3 is 15 residues long. V dropped 0 bases and J dropped 2 bases, with 12 bases sitting between them.

This clonotype was recorded many times. The chain has TRBV27 and TRBJ1-5; D not resolved. CDR3 length: 14 amino acids. The V and J ends lost 8 bases and 0 bases respectively, with 11 bases between them. Germline-derived CDR1 and CDR2 are MNHEY and SMNVEV (reference sequence). The chain's CDR3 is CASGRRSSNQPQHF. The CDR3 coding sequence is TGTGCCAGCGGCCGACGGTCTAGCAATCAGCCCCAGCATTTT.

This clonotype came up many times. V and J are TRBV7-9 and TRBJ1-5, with unresolved D. This CDR3 spans 13 amino acids. Trimming stripped 4 bases from V and 4 bases from J, with 8 bases between. Germline-derived CDR1 and CDR2 are SEHNR and FQNEAQ (reference sequence). The CDR3 DNA is TGTGCCAGCAGCTCCCCGGGTAATCAGCCCCAGCATTTT. Its translation is CASSSPGNQPQHF.

This clonotype has at least ten counts. V and J are TRBV18 and TRBJ1-1; D remains ambiguous. V lost 6 bases and J lost 1, with 15 bases in between. The CDR3 has 15 residues. Germline-derived CDR1 and CDR2 are KGHSH and LQKENI. The CDR3 region has the DNA TGTGCCAGCTCGCAGCTGACGGGGAAGAACACTGAAGCTTTCTTT. This codes for CASSQLTGKNTEAFF.

This clonotype was detected many times. The chain is built from TRBV24-1 and TRBJ2-1, with D possibly matching TRBD1 (6 bases). This CDR3 contains 18 residues. The ends were cut back, 4 bases at V and 1 base at J, with 19 bases in the middle. CDR1 is KGHDR, CDR2 SFDVKD, per germline. The DNA of the CDR3 is TGTGCCACCAGTGAATCGTATTACAGGGAACGGTCCTACAATGAGCAGTTCTTC. This sequence encodes CATSESYYRERSYNEQFF.

At least ten counts were recorded for this clonotype. This chain links TRBV13 with TRBJ2-7; tentative D call: TRBD1 (7 bases). The germline CDR1 and CDR2 sequences are PRHDT and FYEKMQ (reference sequence). The length of the CDR3 is 17 residues. V was cut by 6 bases and J by 2 bases, with 23 bases left in between. The chain's CDR3 is CASSYQAGGTQTYEQYF. As DNA, the CDR3 is TGTGCCAGCAGTTATCAAGCAGGGGGGACGCAGACCTACGAGCAGTACTTC.

This clonotype came up many times. V gene TRBV20-1 combines with J gene TRBJ2-5; D unresolved. V was shortened by 5 bases and J by 5 bases, with 6 bases between the two germline ends. The CDR3 has 10 residues. Looked up from germline, CDR1 is DFQATT and CDR2 is SNEGSKA (reference sequence). As DNA, the CDR3 is TGCAGTGCTCCCCGGGAGACCCAGTACTTC. It encodes CSAPRETQYF.

This clonotype showed up many times. The chain is built from TRBV20-1 and TRBJ2-7, with D perhaps matching TRBD2 (6 bases). Germline V lookup: CDR1 DFQATT, CDR2 SNEGSKA (reference sequence). V was trimmed by 1 base and J by 5 bases, leaving 15 bases between them. The length of the CDR3 is 14 residues. The CDR3 nucleotides read TGCAGTGCTAGAGCTGGAGGGATTGGTCACGAGCAGTACTTC. Translation: CSARAGGIGHEQYF.

This clonotype was seen at least ten times. The CDR3 spells CSARDLGRGMNQPQHF. CDR3 DNA: TGCAGTGCTAGAGATCTGGGGAGGGGGATGAATCAGCCCCAGCATTTT. The chain employs TRBV20-1 and TRBJ1-5, with D possibly matching TRBD1 (6 bases). Germline V CDR1 and CDR2: DFQATT, SNEGSKA (reference sequence). V lost 0 bases to trimming and J lost 4 bases, with 16 bases between them. The CDR3 runs 16 residues.

V and J are TRBV28 and TRBJ2-3; 8 bases agree with TRBD2. V lost 4 bases to trimming and J lost 2 bases; unmatched junction nucleotides: 8. This CDR3 has 16 residues. CDR1 is MDHEN, CDR2 SYDVKM, per germline. This CDR3 is CASSSLAGGFTDTQYF. CDR3 nucleotides: TGTGCCAGCAGTTCCCTGGCGGGGGGCTTCACAGATACGCAGTATTTT.

In DNA, the CDR3 is TGTGCCAGCAGCTTAGGCGTTGGGGAGGGTGGGCAGGATACGCAGTATTTT. It specifies CASSLGVGEGGQDTQYF. The rearrangement links TRBV7-2 to TRBJ2-3; TRBD2 matches at 7 bases. V was pared by 1 base and J by 6 bases, with 13 bases of the junction left unmatched. There are 17 residues in the CDR3. Germline lookup yields CDR1 SGHTA and CDR2 FQGNSA.

This clonotype has at least ten counts. CDR3 region: CASSTDDWGNQPQHF. For the CDR3, the DNA is TGTGCCAGCAGTACTGACGACTGGGGCAATCAGCCCCAGCATTTT. V is TRBV6-1 and J is TRBJ1-5, with D unresolved. The CDR3 extends over 15 amino acids. The germline V and J ends were trimmed by 5 bases and 2 bases, with 13 bases remaining between them. Germline CDR1 and CDR2: MNHNS and SASEGT.